A single sample is the source of the 20 T cell receptor beta chains below, sequenced in a study of shared T cell receptors in the human thymus. Clones were read by immunoSEQ multiplex PCR, and TCRdb kept only the in-frame ones, dropping some. The top ten clones hold 0.0094% of a sample with 500,000 to 850,000 clones, around 87% of them seen once. These data also formed part of another study, on human thymus T cells.

What was sequenced was thymocytes. These TCRs come from a boy less than two years old with a congenital heart defect.

The V and J genes are TRBV7-6 and TRBJ2-2; a weak D match, TRBD2 (6 bases). The CDR3 sequence is 17 residues long. The germline V gene has CDR1 SGHVS and CDR2 FNYEAQ. V lost 4 bases and J lost 3, with 18 bases in between. CDR3 in DNA: TGTGCCAGCAGCTCCGCCGGGGTAGCGGACGACACCGGGGAGCTGTTTTTT. It encodes CASSSAGVADDTGELFF.

V is TRBV5-1 and J is TRBJ2-2; D may be TRBD2 (6 bases). V was clipped by 0 bases and J by 3 bases, with 9 bases between them. The CDR3 totals 15 residues. CDR1 SGHRS and CDR2 YFSETQ come from the germline V gene. Here the CDR3 reads CASSLVGGHTGELFF. The DNA for the CDR3 is TGCGCCAGCAGCTTGGTGGGAGGACACACCGGGGAGCTGTTTTTT.

The CDR3 loop reads CASSLGTSGSNEQFF. The CDR3 DNA reads TGTGCCAGCAGCTTGGGGACTAGCGGGAGTAATGAGCAGTTCTTC. The chain links TRBV7-6 to TRBJ2-1; 14 bases match TRBD2. V gave up 3 bases and J gave up 7 bases; unmatched junction bases: 2. CDR1 SGHVS and CDR2 FNYEAQ come from the germline V gene. This CDR3 has 15 amino acids.

This clone was detected once. The V and J genes are TRBV14 and TRBJ1-2; D may be TRBD1 (5 bases). Germline loops: CDR1 SGHDN, CDR2 FVKESK. The V end was cut by 1 base, the J end by 7 bases, with 10 bases between. The CDR3 loop spans 13 amino acids. CDR3 region: CASSQVQGVGYTF. As DNA, the CDR3 is TGTGCCAGCAGCCAAGTCCAGGGCGTTGGCTACACCTTC. The full variable domain, its missing parts supplied by reference TRBV14 and TRBJ1-2, is EAGVTQFPSHSVIEKGQTVTLRCDPISGHDNLYWYRRVMGKEIKFLLHFVKESKQDESGMPNNRFLAERTGGTYSTLKVQPAELEDSGVYFCASSQVQGVGYTFGSGTRLTVV.

V is TRBV4-1 and J is TRBJ1-2; possibly TRBD1 for D (6 bases). There are 13 residues in the CDR3. V was clipped by 1 base and J by 9 bases, with 12 bases between them. Germline-derived CDR1 and CDR2 are MGHRA and YSYEKL. As DNA, the CDR3 is TGCGCCAGCAGCCAAGGGGGGCTACGGAGCTACACCTTC. Residues: CASSQGGLRSYTF.

This clone appeared once. The chain has TRBV27 and TRBJ2-7; 8 nucleotides match TRBD2. The length of the CDR3 is 15 residues. Germline values: CDR1 MNHEY, CDR2 SMNVEV (reference sequence). Trimming cost V 5 bases and J 3 bases; bases outside gene matches: 9. This CDR3 reads CASSPQREIIYEQYF. The CDR3 DNA is TGTGCCAGCAGTCCTCAGCGGGAGATTATCTACGAGCAGTACTTC.

CDR3 bases: TGTGCCAGCAGTGCAGGGGGCTGGGGAGAGACCCAGTACTTC. It is translated as CASSAGGWGETQYF. The J gene is TRBJ2-5, the V gene TRBV27; the match to TRBD1 covers 8 bases. J gave up 4 bases and V 5 bases, and 6 bases lay outside the gene matches. Germline V gene lookup returns CDR1 MNHEY and CDR2 SMNVEV (reference sequence). The CDR3 consists of 14 residues.

The chain employs TRBV18 and TRBJ1-4, with a weak D call TRBD1 (6 bases). Trimming left V 3 bases short and J 0 bases short, with 14 bases between. Looked up from germline, CDR1 is KGHSH and CDR2 is LQKENI. The CDR3 sequence is 17 residues long. The CDR3 loop reads CASSPPAGAATNEKLFF. CDR3 bases: TGTGCCAGCTCACCTCCCGCAGGGGCCGCAACTAATGAAAAACTGTTTTTT.

The count of this clone is one. The J gene is TRBJ1-4, the V gene TRBV10-1; D not resolved. Germline-derived CDR1 and CDR2 are WNHNN and SYGVQD (reference sequence). The CDR3 sequence is 13 residues long. The ends were cut back, 3 bases at V and 8 bases at J, with 10 bases in the middle. CDR3 bases: TGCGCCAGCAGTGAACGCAGGAAAGAAAAACTGTTTTTT. Translation gives CASSERRKEKLFF.

This clone was observed a handful of times. The chain carries TRBV5-1 and TRBJ2-2; 12 bases agree with TRBD2. Germline loops: CDR1 SGHRS, CDR2 YFSETQ. This CDR3 is 16 amino acids long. With 0 bases clipped from V and 5 bases from J, the junction kept 2 bases outside the gene matches. The CDR3 DNA sequence: TGCGCCAGCAGCTTGGGACTAGCGGGAGATACCGGGGAGCTGTTTTTT. Its translation is CASSLGLAGDTGELFF.

This chain connects TRBV28 to TRBJ1-5; D gene uncertain. The germline V gene has CDR1 MDHEN and CDR2 SYDVKM. There are 16 residues in the CDR3. Trimming removed 3 bases at V and 2 bases at J, with 14 bases between. The CDR3 bases are TGTGCCAGCAGTTTGCGAGTCGGAGGCGGCAATCAGCCCCAGCATTTT. Its protein is CASSLRVGGGNQPQHF.

The table lists this clone with a count of one. J is TRBJ2-7 and V is TRBV5-5; TRBD2 agrees at 7 bases. The CDR3 sequence is 15 residues long. Per the germline V gene, CDR1 is SGHKS and CDR2 is YYEKEE (reference sequence). J gave up 6 bases and V 0 bases, and 9 bases lay outside the gene matches. This CDR3 reads CASSLVGGVGSEQYF. The CDR3 DNA sequence: TGTGCCAGCAGCTTGGTGGGGGGGGTGGGATCCGAGCAGTACTTC.

The chain links TRBV19 to TRBJ1-5; D is uncertain. This CDR3 comprises 15 residues. Germline CDR1 reads LNHDA; CDR2 reads SQIVND (reference sequence). V was pared by 5 bases and J by 5 bases, with 16 bases between. CDR3 coding DNA: TGTGCCAGTAGTCCCCCGAAGGACTTTCATCAGCCCCAGCATTTT. Its protein product is CASSPPKDFHQPQHF.

This chain joins TRBV5-1 and TRBJ2-1; D is uncertain. The CDR3 length is 12 residues. Trimming shortened V by 1 base and J by 9 bases, and 8 bases separated the two germline ends. Germline V gene sequence: CDR1 SGHRS, CDR2 YFSETQ. The CDR3 sequence is CASSLITGEQFF. In DNA form, the CDR3 reads TGCGCCAGCAGCTTGATTACTGGTGAGCAGTTCTTC.

There are a few counts of this clone. The V and J genes are TRBV7-2 and TRBJ1-6, with D perhaps TRBD1 (5 bases). CDR1 SGHTA and CDR2 FQGNSA come from the germline V gene. CDR3 length: 17 amino acids. Trimming took off 0 bases at V and 2 bases at J, with 11 bases between the two ends. CDR3 bases: TGTGCCAGCAGCTTAGCGGGGCGATTCCCCTATAATTCACCCCTCCACTTT. Encoded protein: CASSLAGRFPYNSPLHF. The full variable domain, completed using reference TRBV7-2 and TRBJ1-6, is GAGVSQSPSNKVTEKGKDVELRCDPISGHTALYWYRQSLGQGLEFLIYFQGNSAPDKSGLPSDRFSAERTGGSVSTLTIQRTQQEDSAVYLCASSLAGRFPYNSPLHFGNGTRLTVT.

The chain combines TRBV18 with TRBJ1-2, with a weak D call TRBD1 (5 bases). This CDR3 comprises 15 residues. With 3 bases removed from V and 4 bases from J, the gap between germline ends came to 15 bases. The germline V gene has CDR1 KGHSH and CDR2 LQKENI. CDR3 DNA sequence: TGTGCCAGCTCACCCGGGCAGGGATCCCTCTATGGCTACACCTTC. It encodes CASSPGQGSLYGYTF.

Written as DNA, the CDR3 is TGCGCCAGCAGCTCCTTATACGGGGACAGAAGAAATGAAAAACTGTTTTTT. Amino acids: CASSSLYGDRRNEKLFF. This chain connects TRBV5-1 to TRBJ1-4; 7 positions agree with TRBD1. The CDR3 spans 17 residues. Germline V lookup: CDR1 SGHRS, CDR2 YFSETQ. V lost 3 bases and J lost 5; bases outside the gene matches: 13.

The rearrangement uses TRBV6-4 and TRBJ2-1; D ambiguous. The CDR3 sequence is 13 residues long. Germline lookup yields CDR1 MRHNA and CDR2 SNTAGT. V lost 0 bases and J 5 bases, leaving 5 bases between the germline ends. The DNA of the CDR3 is TGTGCCAGCAGTGACTCGTACAACAATGAGCAGTTCTTC. This encodes CASSDSYNNEQFF.

The chain uses TRBV5-1 and TRBJ2-7, with D possibly matching TRBD1 (6 bases). CDR3 length equals 15 residues. The germline gives CDR1 SGHRS, CDR2 YFSETQ. V lost 0 bases to trimming and J lost 3 bases, with 13 bases between them. The CDR3 spells CASSLASDRRYEQYF. CDR3 bases: TGCGCCAGCAGCTTGGCCTCCGACAGGCGCTACGAGCAGTACTTC.

The rearrangement joins TRBV28 to TRBJ2-3; D remains ambiguous. The CDR3 contains 20 residues. Trimming took 3 bases from V and 4 from J, leaving 29 bases between them. Germline values: CDR1 MDHEN, CDR2 SYDVKM. The CDR3 region is CASSFSPLTDKSDVPDTQYF. The CDR3 region has the DNA TGTGCCAGCAGTTTTAGCCCCTTAACTGATAAATCGGATGTCCCAGATACGCAGTATTTT.